A selection of T cell receptor beta chains follows, all from one sample in a study of control samples from healthy donors and cancer patients. The assay was immunoSEQ multiplex PCR, and TCRdb's table has in-frame clones only and misses some. The data contain 150,000 or so clones, about 86% of them seen just once; the ten biggest clones take up about 1.7%. Sequencing was carried out using blood. The origin of the receptors is a man aged 18-30 years in good health. The CDR3 runs from the conserved cysteine through the conserved F or W. Fields, in order: CDR3 protein, CDR3 DNA, D gene, V gene, clone size, J gene. A D gene is named only where the DNA matches it firmly. Size tells how often a clone was seen (once, few, many) or the class of an expanded clone, and some rows leave it out.

CASSLDRDNEQFF,TGTGCCAGCAGCTTGGACAGGGACAATGAGCAGTTCTTC,.,TRBV5-5,.,TRBJ2-1
CASSLDPANEQFF,TGTGCCAGCAGCTTAGACCCAGCCAATGAGCAGTTCTTC,.,TRBV7-2,.,TRBJ2-1
CASSLATFGGPEAFF,TGTGCCAGCAGCTTAGCGACTTTCGGGGGGCCTGAAGCTTTCTTT,.,TRBV7-8,.,TRBJ1-1
CASSTFDEGVLYNSPLHF,TGTGCCAGCAGCACGTTCGACGAGGGGGTTCTATATAATTCACCCCTCCACTTT,.,TRBV21-1,.,TRBJ1-6
CASSVEGGTGLVETQYF,TGTGCCAGCAGCGTAGAGGGGGGGACAGGGTTAGTGGAGACCCAGTACTTC,TRBD1,TRBV9,.,TRBJ2-5
CASRKDRGLAEAFF,TGTGCCAGTAGGAAGGACAGGGGGCTCGCTGAAGCTTTCTTT,TRBD1,TRBV19,.,TRBJ1-1
CASSLDYSGANVLTF,TGTGCCAGCAGTTTAGACTACTCTGGGGCCAACGTCCTGACTTTC,.,TRBV27,.,TRBJ2-6
CASSLRLKSYNSPLHF,TGCGCCAGCAGTCTAAGACTGAAGTCCTATAATTCACCCCTCCACTTT,.,TRBV23-1,.,TRBJ1-6
CASSSRAPGGYTF,TGTGCCAGCAGCTCACGGGCCCCCGGGGGCTACACCTTC,.,TRBV9,.,TRBJ1-2
CASSYQPSGANVLTF,TGTGCCAGCAGTTACCAACCTTCAGGGGCCAACGTCCTGACTTTC,.,TRBV6-5,once,TRBJ2-6
CASSPRSGSENSPLHF,TGTGCCAGCAGCCCTCGGTCGGGGTCGGAGAATTCACCCCTCCACTTT,.,TRBV5-5,.,TRBJ1-6
CATHRGGSNYGYTF,TGTGCCACGCATCGGGGCGGAAGTAACTATGGCTACACCTTC,.,TRBV28,.,TRBJ1-2
CASGLQTQYF,TGTGCCTCGGGACTACAAACGCAGTATTTT,TRBD2,TRBV5-5,.,TRBJ2-3
CASSLNVDTGELFF,TGTGCCAGCAGCTTAAATGTCGACACCGGGGAGCTGTTTTTT,.,TRBV7-9,once,TRBJ2-2
CASSGRDRALRNEQFF,TGCGCCAGCAGCGGCCGGGACAGGGCCCTAAGGAATGAGCAGTTCTTC,TRBD1,TRBV4-3,.,TRBJ2-1
CASSIGIDWGSTEAFF,TGTGCCAGTAGTATAGGAATTGACTGGGGGTCCACTGAAGCTTTCTTT,.,TRBV19,.,TRBJ1-1
CASSQEEGRGMKQFF,TGCGCCAGCAGCCAAGAAGAGGGAAGGGGAATGAAGCAGTTCTTC,.,TRBV4-3,.,TRBJ2-1
CASSLEGDLGTIYF,TGCGCCAGCAGCTTGGAAGGAGACCTTGGCACCATATATTTT,.,TRBV5-1,.,TRBJ1-3
CASSRGLSRTQYF,TGTGCCAGCAGCCGCGGCCTTAGTCGGACCCAGTACTTC,.,TRBV7-2,once,TRBJ2-5
CASRPTGGAGYGYTF,TGTGCCAGCAGACCCACAGGGGGCGCGGGCTATGGCTACACCTTC,TRBD1,TRBV6-5,.,TRBJ1-2
CASSQSFPPEDRAYTEAFF,TGTGCCAGCAGCCAATCATTTCCTCCCGAAGACAGGGCTTACACTGAAGCTTTCTTT,TRBD1,TRBV3-1/TRBV3-2,.,TRBJ1-1
CASSDSSPRRETQYF,TGTGCCAGCAGTGACTCGAGCCCTAGGAGGGAGACCCAGTACTTC,.,TRBV6-4,.,TRBJ2-5
CATHAGGTALIYGYTF,TGTGCCACCCATGCAGGGGGCACCGCCCTGATCTATGGCTACACCTTC,TRBD1,TRBV24-1,once,TRBJ1-2
CASSIDSYEQYF,TGTGCCAGCAGCATAGACAGCTACGAGCAGTACTTC,.,TRBV5-5,.,TRBJ2-7
CASSSRQGSLSYNEQFF,TGCGCCAGCAGCTCACGTCAGGGATCCCTCTCCTACAATGAGCAGTTCTTC,.,TRBV5-1,.,TRBJ2-1
CASSSDRVSYEQYF,TGTGCCAGCAGCTCCGACAGGGTTTCCTACGAGCAGTACTTC,TRBD1,TRBV7-3,.,TRBJ2-7
CASSGPLNTEAFF,TGTGCCAGCAGTGGCCCCCTGAACACTGAAGCTTTCTTT,.,TRBV2,.,TRBJ1-1
CASSRDGVSYEQYF,TGCGCCAGTAGCCGGGACGGAGTTTCCTACGAGCAGTACTTC,.,TRBV10-2,.,TRBJ2-7
CASSITPTNTEAFF,TGTGCCAGTAGTATAACCCCCACTAACACTGAAGCTTTCTTT,.,TRBV19,.,TRBJ1-1
CALRGVSTGELFF,TGTGCCTTGCGTGGGGTCTCTACCGGGGAGCTGTTTTTT,.,TRBV7-2,.,TRBJ2-2
CTSSQVGGQIYEQYF,TGTACCAGCAGCCAAGTCGGGGGACAGATTTACGAGCAGTACTTC,.,TRBV3-1/TRBV3-2,once,TRBJ2-7
CASSYEETQYF,TGTGCCAGCAGTTACGAAGAGACCCAGTACTTC,.,TRBV6-5,.,TRBJ2-5
CASSLGASDGQETQYF,TGCGCCAGCAGCTTGGGGGCCAGTGACGGGCAAGAGACCCAGTACTTC,.,TRBV5-1,.,TRBJ2-5
CASSLAYGYTF,TGTGCCAGCAGCTTGGCATATGGCTACACCTTC,.,TRBV5-5,.,TRBJ1-2
CASSVIRDFNEQFF,TGCGCCAGCAGCGTTATCCGGGACTTCAATGAGCAGTTCTTC,.,TRBV5-1,.,TRBJ2-1
CSVGRQGLNTEAFF,TGCAGCGTTGGGCGACAGGGGCTGAACACTGAAGCTTTCTTT,TRBD1,TRBV29-1,.,TRBJ1-1
CASSSWEGEGYTF,TGTGCCAGCAGCTCCTGGGAGGGTGAGGGCTACACCTTC,.,TRBV7-9,.,TRBJ1-2
CASSDRAITLDEQYF,TGTGCCAGCAGTGACAGGGCAATCACCTTGGACGAGCAGTACTTC,.,TRBV6-1,.,TRBJ2-7
CASSVKRTGELFF,TGTGCCAGCAGTGTGAAGCGAACCGGGGAGCTGTTTTTT,.,TRBV2,.,TRBJ2-2
CASSPRTATYEQYF,TGCGCCAGCAGCCCGCGGACAGCCACCTACGAGCAGTACTTC,.,TRBV5-1,.,TRBJ2-7
CASSLRGQTYEQYF,TGTGCCAGCAGCTTAAGGGGACAGACCTACGAGCAGTACTTC,TRBD1,TRBV7-8,.,TRBJ2-7
CASSIYWSSGNTIYF,TGTGCCAGTAGTATCTATTGGAGCTCTGGAAACACCATATATTTT,.,TRBV19,.,TRBJ1-3
CASSSMPVSYNSPLHF,TGTGCCAGCAGTTCTATGCCGGTCTCCTATAATTCACCCCTCCACTTT,.,TRBV28,.,TRBJ1-6
CASSQDIGSWGYEQYF,TGTGCCAGCAGCCAAGATATCGGGAGCTGGGGGTACGAGCAGTACTTC,.,TRBV3-1/TRBV3-2,.,TRBJ2-7
CASNPSGYTDTQYF,TGTGCCAGCAATCCTAGCGGATACACAGATACGCAGTATTTT,TRBD2,TRBV27,.,TRBJ2-3
CASSQDRGDEQYF,TGCGCCAGCAGCCAAGATCGGGGGGACGAGCAGTACTTC,TRBD2,TRBV4-3,.,TRBJ2-7
CASSFGQGMSPLHF,TGTGCCAGCAGCTTCGGACAGGGAATGTCACCCCTCCACTTT,TRBD1,TRBV7-2,.,TRBJ1-6
CASSLDQTGASSQHF,TGTGCCAGCAGCTTAGATCAGACAGGGGCTTCTTCCCAGCATTTT,TRBD1,TRBV7-9,few,TRBJ1-5
CAISRTGYNEQFF,TGTGCCATCAGTCGGACAGGGTACAATGAGCAGTTCTTC,TRBD1,TRBV10-3,.,TRBJ2-1
CASSQQDRGNTEAFF,TGCGCCAGCAGCCAACAAGACAGGGGGAACACTGAAGCTTTCTTT,TRBD1,TRBV4-1,.,TRBJ1-1
CATRTGYEQYF,TGTGCCACCCGGACAGGCTACGAGCAGTACTTC,TRBD1,TRBV19,.,TRBJ2-7
CASRRGQGSYGYTF,TGTGCCAGCAGACGGGGACAGGGGAGCTATGGCTACACCTTC,TRBD1,TRBV5-6,.,TRBJ1-2
CASSEGDWGPHNEQFF,TGTGCCAGCAGCGAAGGGGACTGGGGCCCCCACAATGAGCAGTTCTTC,.,TRBV4-2,.,TRBJ2-1
CASSQGTGGAADTQYF,TGTGCCAGCAGCCAAGGGACAGGGGGCGCGGCGGATACGCAGTATTTT,TRBD1,TRBV14,few,TRBJ2-3
CASSGGQPLGTGELFF,TGTGCCAGCAGCGGCGGACAGCCTCTGGGCACCGGGGAGCTGTTTTTT,.,TRBV9,.,TRBJ2-2